One sample yielded the 16 T cell receptor beta chains listed below, sequenced in a study of T cell changes during pregnancy in multiple sclerosis. This table comes from immunoSEQ multiplex PCR, and its TCRdb copy is limited to in-frame clones, with some not included. In the table there are tens of thousands of clones, more than 70% of which are singletons. The sequencing used CD8+ T cells from peripheral blood mononuclear cells, collected in the third trimester of pregnancy. All receptors derive from a female donor with multiple sclerosis, enrolled in a pregnancy study.

The chain carries TRBV9 and TRBJ2-1, with D tentatively TRBD2 (7 bases). Germline-derived CDR1 and CDR2 are SGDLS and YYNGEE. Between the trimmed V and J ends, which lost 0 bases and 6 bases, there was a span of 13 bases. This CDR3 has 15 amino acids. CDR3 sequence (DNA): TGTGCCAGCAGCGTAGGAGGGGGGGGTTCCAATGAGCAGTTCTTC. This sequence encodes CASSVGGGGSNEQFF.

The gene calls are TRBV11-2 and TRBJ1-6; the D gene is possibly TRBD1 (5 bases). Trimming shortened V by 4 bases and J by 8 bases, and 15 bases separated the two germline ends. The CDR3 loop spans 15 amino acids. Per the germline V gene, CDR1 is SGHAT and CDR2 is FQNNGV. CDR3 residues: CASSYQGRGYSPLHF. The CDR3 region has the DNA TGTGCCAGCAGCTATCAGGGAAGAGGCTATTCACCCCTCCACTTT.

The chain carries TRBV30 and TRBJ2-1, with D possibly TRBD1 on 6 matching bases. CDR1 GTSNPN and CDR2 SVGIG come from the germline V gene (reference sequence). This CDR3 spans 10 amino acids. The V end lost 3 bases, the J end lost 9 bases, and 6 bases lay between the germline ends. The chain's CDR3 is CAWRGAEQFF. CDR3 in DNA: TGTGCCTGGAGGGGGGCTGAGCAGTTCTTC.

This clone appeared once. The CDR3 DNA reads TGTGCCTGGCAGCGGGGGGGCCATGAAGAGACCCAGTACTTC. Amino acids: CAWQRGGHEETQYF. The chain combines TRBV2 with TRBJ2-5; the match to TRBD2 covers 10 bases. The CDR3 runs to 14 residues. Germline V CDR1 and CDR2: SNHLY, FYNNEI. The V and J ends lost 11 bases and 3 bases, in that order; junction bases with no gene match: 9. The full variable domain, with the rest looked up from reference TRBV2 and TRBJ2-5, is EPEVTQTPSHQVTQMGQEVILRCVPISNHLYFYWYRQILGQKVEFLVSFYNNEISEKSEIFDDQFSVERPDGSNFTLKIRSTKLEDSAMYFCAWQRGGHEETQYFGPGTRLLVL.

The chain joins TRBV5-4 to TRBJ1-2; 12 nucleotides line up with TRBD1. CDR3 length: 17 amino acids. Germline V gene lookup returns CDR1 SGHNT and CDR2 YYREEE (reference sequence). Trimming at V came to 5 bases and at J to 4 bases, leaving 12 bases not matched to a gene. The CDR3 nucleotides read TGTGCCAGCAGTTCAACCGGGACAGGGGGCTTCTTCTATGGCTACACCTTC. It specifies CASSSTGTGGFFYGYTF.

The chain employs TRBV9 and TRBJ2-2; D remains ambiguous. This CDR3 comprises 16 residues. Germline V gene lookup returns CDR1 SGDLS and CDR2 YYNGEE. Trimming shortened V by 3 bases and J by 1 base, and 13 bases separated the two germline ends. The CDR3 nucleotides are TGTGCCAGCAGCGCGTCTCTACTCGGGAACACCGGGGAGCTGTTTTTT. Amino acid sequence: CASSASLLGNTGELFF.

The chain combines TRBV27 with TRBJ1-1; TRBD1 might be the D (6 bases). The germline V gene encodes CDR1 MNHEY and CDR2 SMNVEV (reference sequence). This CDR3 has 16 residues. Trimming removed 0 bases from V and 1 base from J, with 12 bases in between. CDR3 sequence (DNA): TGTGCCAGCAGTTTATCGGCAGGGGTCACGAACACTGAAGCTTTCTTT. Amino acids: CASSLSAGVTNTEAFF.

This clone came up a few times. The chain combines TRBV5-4 with TRBJ2-3; TRBD1 aligns across 7 bases. There are 17 residues in the CDR3. The V gene end was trimmed by 2 bases and the J gene end by 2 bases; junction bases not matched to a gene: 11. Germline values: CDR1 SGHNT, CDR2 YYREEE (reference sequence). The CDR3 nucleotides are TGTGCCAGCAGCTTAGATCCCGGGACAGCTCTCACAGATACGCAGTATTTT. Translating gives CASSLDPGTALTDTQYF.

The V call is TRBV18, the J call TRBJ1-2, with D hard to call. The CDR3 spans 15 residues. Germline lookup yields CDR1 KGHSH and CDR2 LQKENI. The V and J ends lost 4 bases and 7 bases respectively, with 19 bases between them. The CDR3 nucleotides read TGTGCCAGCTCACTTCCTTTCGAGGTTCCCCTTGGCTACACCTTC. It specifies CASSLPFEVPLGYTF.

This clone is medium-sized within its sample. The gene calls are TRBV2 and TRBJ2-7; D possibly corresponds to TRBD1 (5 bases). The length of the CDR3 is 13 residues. The V gene's germline CDR1 is SNHLY and CDR2 FYNNEI. V was pared by 1 base and J by 2 bases, with 6 bases between. The CDR3, as DNA: TGTGCCAGCAGTGAAGGCAGGGCCTACGAGCAGTACTTC. Translated: CASSEGRAYEQYF.

For the CDR3, the DNA is TGTGCCAGCAGCCCCCGGAATGAGCAGTTCTTC. Translation gives CASSPRNEQFF. The genes are TRBV7-2 and TRBJ2-1, with D hard to call. Germline lookup yields CDR1 SGHTA and CDR2 FQGNSA. The CDR3 length is 11 residues. The V and J ends lost 5 bases and 7 bases respectively, with 6 bases between them.

This chain links TRBV6-5 with TRBJ2-3; TRBD2 agrees at 9 bases. The germline V gene encodes CDR1 MNHEY and CDR2 SVGAGI. With 0 bases clipped from V and 0 bases from J, the junction kept 1 base outside the gene matches. This CDR3 is 16 amino acids long. The CDR3 loop reads CASSYSLAGSTDTQYF. CDR3 bases: TGTGCCAGCAGTTACTCTCTAGCGGGGAGCACAGATACGCAGTATTTT.

The V call is TRBV30, the J call TRBJ2-7; 8 bases agree with TRBD2. This CDR3 region has 15 residues. The trim removed 0 bases at V and 9 bases at J, leaving 13 bases unmatched. Looked up from germline, CDR1 is GTSNPN and CDR2 is SVGIG (reference sequence). CDR3 region: CAWSVSAGVPTRQYF. The CDR3 nucleotides are TGTGCCTGGAGTGTATCAGCGGGGGTCCCTACGAGGCAGTACTTC.

J is TRBJ2-3 and V is TRBV6-4, with 10 bases matching TRBD1. The CDR3 covers 13 residues. The germline V gene has CDR1 MRHNA and CDR2 SNTAGT. Trimming removed 8 bases from V and 6 bases from J; junction bases left unmatched: 5. DNA for the CDR3: TGTGCCAGCGGGACAGGGGATTCTGATACGCAGTATTTT. Protein product: CASGTGDSDTQYF.

The chain carries TRBV7-9 and TRBJ2-5, with D maybe TRBD2 (7 bases). V lost 2 bases and J 1 base, leaving 14 bases between the germline ends. The CDR3 contains 16 residues. Germline-derived CDR1 and CDR2 are SEHNR and FQNEAQ (reference sequence). The chain's CDR3 is CASSLLRGASQETQYF. CDR3 in DNA: TGTGCCAGCAGCTTACTCCGGGGGGCCAGCCAAGAGACCCAGTACTTC.

This clone came up once. This rearrangement joins TRBV5-6 to TRBJ2-1; 7 nucleotides line up with TRBD2. This CDR3 has 16 residues. Trimming cost V 0 bases and J 7 bases; bases outside gene matches: 10. CDR1 and CDR2 from the germline V gene are SGHDT and YYEEEE. In nucleotides, the CDR3 is TGTGCCAGCAGCTTGGCCGGACTAGTAGTCTGGAATGAGCAGTTCTTC. Translating gives CASSLAGLVVWNEQFF.